This is a list of T cell receptor beta chains from one sample in a study of control samples from healthy donors and cancer patients. The protocol was immunoSEQ multiplex PCR, while the TCRdb copy is restricted to in-frame clones and leaves out a portion. The sample has 150,000 to 200,000 clones, 80% to 95% seen once; the top ten hold around 2%. The sequenced sample consisted of blood. Source of these receptors: a woman in her thirties or forties in good health. The CDR3 runs from the conserved cysteine through the conserved F or W. D genes are given only for firm matches. Some rows have no size entry. The others give once, few or many, or a class for an expanded clone.

d_gene	v_gene	j_gene	abundance	CDR3nt	CDR3aa
-	TRBV3-1/TRBV3-2	TRBJ1-2	-	TGTGCCAGCAGCCAAGTAGAACGGGTGGGTGGCTACACCTTC	CASSQVERVGGYTF
-	TRBV12-3/TRBV12-4	TRBJ2-1	-	TGTGCCAGCAGTTTAGCGGCGTACAATGAGCAGTTCTTC	CASSLAAYNEQFF
TRBD1	TRBV7-9	TRBJ1-1	-	TGTGCCAGCAGCTCAACCGTGGGACAGGGCGTTCAAGCTTTCTTT	CASSSTVGQGVQAFF
-	TRBV6-5	TRBJ1-5	-	TGTGCCAGCAGCTTCGGACCGAGGAATCAGCCCCAGCATTTT	CASSFGPRNQPQHF
-	TRBV29-1	TRBJ1-1	-	TGCAGCGTAATAACCTCGGGGAACACTGAAGCTTTCTTT	CSVITSGNTEAFF
-	TRBV3-1/TRBV3-2	TRBJ2-7	-	TGTGCCAGCAGCTCACAGGTCACCTACGAGCAGTACTTC	CASSSQVTYEQYF
-	TRBV4-2	TRBJ1-6	-	TGTGCCAGCAGCCAAGAAACTAACATAGGGAATTCACCCCTCCACTTT	CASSQETNIGNSPLHF
-	TRBV6-5	TRBJ1-1	-	TGTGCCAGCAGACTCTTCCGGGACACTTACACTGAAGCTTTCTTT	CASRLFRDTYTEAFF
-	TRBV10-3	TRBJ1-1	few	TGTGCCATCAGTGAGGGGAACCCTTACACTGAAGCTTTCTTT	CAISEGNPYTEAFF
-	TRBV4-2	TRBJ1-1	-	TGTGCCAGCAGCCAAGGGAAGTATGGACACGGGTTGAACACTGAAGCTTTCTTT	CASSQGKYGHGLNTEAFF
TRBD2	TRBV4-1	TRBJ2-3	-	TGCGCCAGCAGCCCATGGGTGGGTAGCGGGGGTTCAGATACGCAGTATTTT	CASSPWVGSGGSDTQYF
TRBD1	TRBV19	TRBJ1-1	-	TGTGCCAGTAGCTCGTCCGGGACAGGCCTCCCCAACACTGAAGCTTTCTTT	CASSSSGTGLPNTEAFF
TRBD1	TRBV5-1	TRBJ1-1	-	TGCGCCAGCAGCCTCGGGACAGGGAGCACTGAAGCTTTCTTT	CASSLGTGSTEAFF
-	TRBV7-9	TRBJ1-2	-	TGTGCCAGCAGCCCCTATGGCTACACCTTC	CASSPYGYTF
TRBD1	TRBV5-1	TRBJ2-7	-	TGCGCCAGCAGCTTGGCTCAGGGACAGGTGTACGAGCAGTACTTC	CASSLAQGQVYEQYF
-	TRBV3-1/TRBV3-2	TRBJ2-7	-	TGTGCCAGCAGCCAAGCCAACGGGGACGAGCAGTACTTC	CASSQANGDEQYF
-	TRBV19	TRBJ1-4	-	TGTGCCAGTAGTATAGAGGGGAGAGGGGACGAAAAACTGTTTTTT	CASSIEGRGDEKLFF
TRBD1	TRBV2	TRBJ1-1	-	TGTGCCAGCAGTAACCAGGGGGCGATGACTGAAGCTTTCTTT	CASSNQGAMTEAFF
-	TRBV7-9	TRBJ2-2	-	TGTGCCAGCAGCTTAGGACTGTACACCGGGGAGCTGTTTTTT	CASSLGLYTGELFF
-	TRBV4-1	TRBJ1-1	-	TGCGCCAGCAGCCAAGGGGAGGGAGGGAACACTGAAGCTTTCTTT	CASSQGEGGNTEAFF
-	TRBV4-1	TRBJ1-2	few	TGCGCCAGCAGCCTGAGGGCTTCGCTAGGCTATGGCTACACCTTC	CASSLRASLGYGYTF
-	TRBV7-8	TRBJ1-5	-	TGTGCCAGCAGCTTTAGTCAGTTAAGCAATCAGCCCCAGCATTTT	CASSFSQLSNQPQHF
-	TRBV6-1	TRBJ1-4	-	TGTGCCAGCAGTGAATCAGCGTGGGCGGGTGAAAAACTGTTTTTT	CASSESAWAGEKLFF
-	TRBV19	TRBJ2-2	few	TGTGCCAGTAGTCCCGGGACTCGGGGAACCGGGGAGCTGTTTTTT	CASSPGTRGTGELFF
-	TRBV2	TRBJ1-1	-	TGTGCCGGAAACAGGCCCATGAACACTGAAGCTTTCTTT	CAGNRPMNTEAFF
-	TRBV9	TRBJ2-7	once	TGTGCCAGCAGCGTAGAGGGCCACCCCCAAACCTACGAGCAGTACTTC	CASSVEGHPQTYEQYF
-	TRBV7-8	TRBJ2-1	-	TGTGCCAGCACCCCTTCCCAGGGGAGTTGGAATGAGCAGTTCTTC	CASTPSQGSWNEQFF
-	TRBV14	TRBJ2-7	-	TGTGCCAGCAGCCAAGTAAGCCAGTCCCACGAGCAGTACTTC	CASSQVSQSHEQYF
-	TRBV4-1	TRBJ1-1	once	TGCGCCAGCAGCCAAGAGGGGGGAGCCTTCGAAATGAACACTGAAGCTTTCTTT	CASSQEGGAFEMNTEAFF
-	TRBV20-1	TRBJ1-2	-	TGCAGTGCCCACAAAGACTATGGCTACACCTTC	CSAHKDYGYTF
TRBD2	TRBV5-1	TRBJ2-7	-	TGCGCCAGCAGCTTGAATAGCGGGGGCTCCTACGAGCAGTACTTC	CASSLNSGGSYEQYF
-	TRBV14	TRBJ2-7	-	TGTGCCAGCAGCCAAGATTACGAGCAGTACTTC	CASSQDYEQYF
TRBD1	TRBV6-5	TRBJ1-3	-	TGTGCCAGCAAACCGGGACAGCCTGGAAACACCATATATTTT	CASKPGQPGNTIYF
-	TRBV4-1	TRBJ1-1	few	TGCGCCAGCAGCCAAGAAGCACAGAACACTGAAGCTTTCTTT	CASSQEAQNTEAFF
TRBD2	TRBV7-3	TRBJ2-1	-	TGTGCCAGCAGCTTAGGGCTAGCGGGGGGCGTGCAGTTCTTC	CASSLGLAGGVQFF
-	TRBV7-9	TRBJ2-5	-	TGTGCCAGCAGCCCCGGGAGACAGCCCCAAGAGACCCAGTACTTC	CASSPGRQPQETQYF
-	TRBV16	TRBJ1-1	-	TGTGCCAGCAGCCCCGCCGGACCGAACACTGAAGCTTTCTTT	CASSPAGPNTEAFF
-	TRBV10-1	TRBJ1-4	-	TGCGCCAGCAGTGAAGTGATGCAGGCAACTAATGAAAAACTGTTTTTT	CASSEVMQATNEKLFF
-	TRBV29-1	TRBJ1-2	-	TGCAGCCCGATCAATGGCTACACCTTC	CSPINGYTF
-	TRBV5-1	TRBJ2-7	-	TGCGCCAGCAGCTTTGGAGGGACGGCCTACGAGCAGTACTTC	CASSFGGTAYEQYF
-	TRBV6-5	TRBJ1-3	-	TGTGCCAGCAGCTCACAGGGAAACACCATATATTTT	CASSSQGNTIYF
-	TRBV6-5	TRBJ1-1	many	TGTGCCAGCAGGGACACTTTGAACACTGAAGCTTTCTTT	CASRDTLNTEAFF
-	TRBV7-7	TRBJ2-1	-	TGTGCCAGCAGCAAGCAGGGAGGTGAGCAGTTCTTC	CASSKQGGEQFF
-	TRBV4-1	TRBJ1-3	-	TGCGCCAGCAGCCATCCGGGGACCTCCGGAAACACCATATATTTT	CASSHPGTSGNTIYF
-	TRBV4-1	TRBJ2-2	-	TGCGCCAGCAGCCAAGGGAGGGCAGTAGGCGGGGAGCTGTTTTTT	CASSQGRAVGGELFF